This note documents a single T cell receptor (beta chain) sequence. Under the authors' procedure: Reference gene primer amplification in the assay estimated nucleated cell counts. The table came from immunoSEQ multiplex PCR; TCRdb's copy has only in-frame clones and leaves some out. V, J and clone size are taken as reported in that table, and D and trimming were inferred from the DNA itself. The repertoire includes some 38,000 clones, about 89% of them detected once, and 15% to 19% sits in the top ten. The V end was cut by 6 bases, the J end by 0 bases, with 12 bases between. Germline assignment: CDR1 KGHDR and CDR2 SFDVKD. The CDR3 consists of 15 residues. This sample was taken from a study of blood T cell repertoires in COVID-19. Study-level background: The origin of the acute and convalescent COVID-19 samples was the United States, Italy and Spain.

The source is a young woman in a cohort sampled during active COVID-19. This chain links TRBV24-1 with TRBJ2-3, with a tentative D call TRBD1 (6 bases). Specimen: peripheral blood. Written as DNA, the CDR3 is TGTGCCACCAGTCGGAACAGGGATAGCACAGATACGCAGTATTTT. As protein: CATSRNRDSTDTQYF.